One and the same sample provided the 14 T cell receptor beta chains below, sequenced in a study of regulatory dendritic cells for organ transplantation. Repertoires were generated with immunoSEQ multiplex PCR, while TCRdb's copy carries only in-frame clones and drops some. This table has roughly 30,000 clones, roughly 85% appearing once. Sequencing input: naive CD8+ T cells from blood. Stated subset: CD45RA+ naive T cells. These receptors originate from a human donor in good health.

This chain connects TRBV7-9 to TRBJ2-7; 7 nucleotides agree with TRBD2. J was trimmed by 5 bases and V by 5 bases; bases with no gene match: 12. Germline loops: CDR1 SEHNR, CDR2 FQNEAQ (reference sequence). This CDR3 is built from 15 residues. CDR3 region: CASSPPGFGGNEQYF. The CDR3 DNA follows: TGTGCCAGCAGCCCCCCAGGGTTCGGGGGGAACGAGCAGTACTTC.

Only a few counts were recorded for this clone. V usage is TRBV2 and J usage is TRBJ1-5, with TRBD1 as a possible D gene (5 bases). The CDR3 runs to 16 residues. The germline V and J ends were trimmed by 2 bases and 2 bases, with 13 bases remaining between them. The germline V gene has CDR1 SNHLY and CDR2 FYNNEI. CDR3 protein: CASSERGRAGNQPQHF. Written as DNA, the CDR3 is TGTGCCAGCAGTGAAAGAGGCAGGGCTGGCAATCAGCCCCAGCATTTT.

The V and J genes are TRBV11-2 and TRBJ2-1; TRBD2 might be the D (6 bases). CDR1 and CDR2 from the germline V gene are SGHAT and FQNNGV. This CDR3 spans 15 amino acids. V was pared by 1 base and J by 6 bases, with 13 bases between. The DNA of the CDR3 is TGTGCCAGCAGCTTAGCCTACGGGACTGGCAATGAGCAGTTCTTC. Protein sequence: CASSLAYGTGNEQFF. Drawing the rest from reference TRBV11-2 and TRBJ2-1, the complete variable domain is EAGVAQSPRYKIIEKRQSVAFWCNPISGHATLYWYQQILGQGPKLLIQFQNNGVVDDSQLPKDRFSAERLKGVDSTLKIQPAKLEDSAVYLCASSLAYGTGNEQFFGPGTRLTVL.

This clone was counted a few times. The chain combines TRBV4-1 with TRBJ2-2, with TRBD1 as a possible D gene (6 bases). Germline loops: CDR1 MGHRA, CDR2 YSYEKL. V was pared by 9 bases and J by 5 bases, with 10 bases between. The CDR3 is made up of 12 amino acids. The CDR3 protein is CASNQGTGELFF. The CDR3 nucleotides are TGCGCCAGTAATCAGGGGACCGGGGAGCTGTTTTTT.

V usage is TRBV4-1 and J usage is TRBJ2-7; the D gene is possibly TRBD2 (5 bases). Trimming took 0 bases from V and 2 from J, leaving 11 bases between them. The CDR3 spans 15 residues. Looked up from germline, CDR1 is MGHRA and CDR2 is YSYEKL. Here the CDR3 reads CASSQERGITYEQYF. Written as DNA, the CDR3 is TGCGCCAGCAGCCAAGAAAGAGGGATCACCTACGAGCAGTACTTC.

The rearrangement uses TRBV6-5 and TRBJ2-7; 10 bases are a match to TRBD2. J was trimmed by 3 bases and V by 5 bases; bases with no gene match: 4. This CDR3 has 14 residues. Germline lookup yields CDR1 MNHEY and CDR2 SVGAGI. The CDR3 loop is CASSLGLAVYEQYF. The CDR3 DNA follows: TGTGCCAGCAGTCTTGGACTAGCGGTCTACGAGCAGTACTTC.

The chain recombines TRBV11-1 with TRBJ1-1, with D unclear. In germline, CDR1 is SGHAT, CDR2 FQDESV (reference sequence). This CDR3 is 15 amino acids long. V gave up 1 base and J gave up 1 base, with 10 bases separating them. The chain's CDR3 is CASSLGWAANTEAFF. CDR3 sequence (DNA): TGTGCCAGCAGCTTAGGTTGGGCAGCGAACACTGAAGCTTTCTTT. Looking up the rest from reference TRBV11-1 and TRBJ1-1 gives the full variable domain: EAEVAQSPRYKITEKSQAVAFWCDPISGHATLYWYRQILGQGPELLVQFQDESVVDDSQLPKDRFSAERLKGVDSTLKIQPAELGDSAMYLCASSLGWAANTEAFFGQGTRLTVV.

CDR3 DNA: TGTGCCAGCAGCTCCCGGTCTGGGGCCAACGTCCTGACTTTC. Translated: CASSSRSGANVLTF. V gene TRBV11-2 combines with J gene TRBJ2-6; no firm D call. From germline, CDR1 is SGHAT and CDR2 FQNNGV. V gave up 4 bases and J gave up 1 base, with 5 bases separating them. This CDR3 comprises 14 residues.

V and J are TRBV15 and TRBJ2-2; no clear D gene. The germline CDR1 and CDR2 sequences are LNHNV and YYDKDF (reference sequence). This CDR3 region has 13 residues. Between the trimmed V and J ends, which lost 8 bases and 7 bases, there was a span of 14 bases. The CDR3: CATSSGSDGELFF. CDR3 coding DNA: TGTGCCACCTCCTCGGGTTCGGACGGGGAGCTGTTTTTT.

A single count supports this clone. The CDR3 bases are TGTGCCAGCAGCTTCGCGAGGGCGGGGGTAGGCTACACCTTC. Its protein product is CASSFARAGVGYTF. V is TRBV5-6 and J is TRBJ1-2, with a possible D match to TRBD1 (5 bases). Trimming took 2 bases from V and 8 from J, leaving 16 bases between them. CDR1 SGHDT and CDR2 YYEEEE come from the germline V gene. The CDR3 runs to 14 residues.

This clone occurred once. The CDR3 nucleotides read TGCGCCAGCAGCCCCCCGGGCACCGGGGAGCTGTTTTTT. It is translated as CASSPPGTGELFF. The rearrangement joins TRBV4-1 to TRBJ2-2; D gene ambiguous. V was pared by 4 bases and J by 4 bases, with 7 bases between. Per germline, CDR1 MGHRA and CDR2 YSYEKL. The CDR3 has 13 amino acids.

This chain uses TRBV27 with TRBJ2-7; no definite D call. Trimming left V 8 bases short and J 0 bases short, with 14 bases between. The germline V gene encodes CDR1 MNHEY and CDR2 SMNVEV (reference sequence). The CDR3 has 14 residues. The DNA for the CDR3 is TGTGCCAGCGCCCCCTCAGTGAACTCCTACGAGCAGTACTTC. Its translation is CASAPSVNSYEQYF.

J is TRBJ1-1 and V is TRBV5-4; D is unclear. The germline CDR1 and CDR2 sequences are SGHNT and YYREEE (reference sequence). The V end lost 3 bases, the J end lost 1 base, and 7 bases lay between the germline ends. This CDR3 comprises 13 residues. CDR3 coding DNA: TGTGCCAGCAGCTCCAGAGGGAACACTGAAGCTTTCTTT. Its translation: CASSSRGNTEAFF.

The rearrangement joins TRBV29-1 to TRBJ1-1; D is undetermined. V gave up 7 bases and J gave up 7 bases, with 10 bases separating them. Germline V gene lookup returns CDR1 SQVTM and CDR2 ANQGSEA. The CDR3 totals 10 residues. CDR3 amino acids: CSATTFEAFF. In nucleotides, the CDR3 is TGCAGCGCTACGACATTTGAAGCTTTCTTT.